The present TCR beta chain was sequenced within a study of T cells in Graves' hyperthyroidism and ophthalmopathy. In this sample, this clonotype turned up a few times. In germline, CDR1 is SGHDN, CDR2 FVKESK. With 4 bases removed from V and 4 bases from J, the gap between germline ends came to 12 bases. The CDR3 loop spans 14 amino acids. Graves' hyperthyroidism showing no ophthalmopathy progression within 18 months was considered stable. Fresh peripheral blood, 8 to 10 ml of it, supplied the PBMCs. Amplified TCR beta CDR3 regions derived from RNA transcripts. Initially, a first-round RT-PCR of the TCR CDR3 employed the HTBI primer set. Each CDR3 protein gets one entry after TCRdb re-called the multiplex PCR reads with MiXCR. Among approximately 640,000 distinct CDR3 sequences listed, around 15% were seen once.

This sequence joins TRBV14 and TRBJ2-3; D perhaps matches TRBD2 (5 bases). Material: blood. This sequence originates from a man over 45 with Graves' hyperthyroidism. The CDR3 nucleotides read TGTGCCAGCAGCCTCGGAGGCCTCTCAGATACGCAGTATTTT. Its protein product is CASSLGGLSDTQYF. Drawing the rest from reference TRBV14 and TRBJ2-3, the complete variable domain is EAGVTQFPSHSVIEKGQTVTLRCDPISGHDNLYWYRRVMGKEIKFLLHFVKESKQDESGMPNNRFLAERTGGTYSTLKVQPAELEDSGVYFCASSLGGLSDTQYFGPGTRLTVL.